Listed here is a single T cell receptor beta chain. Its recognized antigen is unknown. No base qualities exist here, and no much larger clone lies one base off it. The sample is drawn from a study of OX40 agonist ivuxolimab in advanced cancers. For the study in its entirety: Ivuxolimab, which targeted the costimulatory receptor OX40 (CD134), was an agonistic, fully human IgG2 monoclonal antibody. Intravenous ivuxolimab was administered to patients every 2 weeks at six dose levels: 0.01, 0.1, 0.3, 1.5, 3 and 10 mg/kg. Among the roughly 52 dose-escalation patients, around 19 had hepatocellular carcinoma, around 15 melanoma, 9 renal cell carcinoma and 9 head and neck cancer. In the dose-escalation cohort, around 80% of patients were male, and the mean age was roughly 60 years with a range of about 20 to 79. Patients were allowed to have had prior anti-PD-1, anti-PD-L1 or anti-CTLA-4 therapy, and less than 45% of the dose-escalation patients had previously received checkpoint inhibitors. Partial responses were achieved by three dose-escalation patients, of whom one had hepatocellular carcinoma and two had cutaneous melanoma. The purpose of peripheral TCRbeta sequencing was to test whether ivuxolimab changed TCR sequence diversity and led to clonal T-cell expansion. The paper reports the monotherapy dose-escalation portion (N ≈ 50 patients) of the phase I ivuxolimab trial.

On the study overall, not on this receptor specifically: Low levels of normalized T-cell clonal expansion were also seen in some nonresponding patients. The antigen specificity of the peripheral T cells that underwent clonal expansion was not determined. After ivuxolimab, more expanded clones were found on average in CD8+ T cells than in CD4+ T cells. At doses of 0.1 to 3.0 mg/kg, clonal expansion of both CD4+ and CD8+ blood T cells was observed from baseline to week 6. In the 0.1-3.0 mg/kg groups, partial responders had among the lowest normalized peripheral clonal expansion, particularly in CD8+ T cells.

Patients with autoimmune disease history or receiving systemic immunosuppression were excluded from the trial. Peripheral blood for TCR sequencing was drawn from every dose cohort at baseline, at cycle 4 day 1 and at cycle 7 day 1. The samples were drawn from a first-in-human, open-label, multicenter phase I dose-escalation trial of ivuxolimab. Adults with locally advanced or metastatic melanoma, renal cell, hepatocellular, or head and neck squamous cell carcinoma were enrolled in the trial. Before TCR sequencing, CD4+ and CD8+ T cells were separately sorted from peripheral blood. To sequence the TCRbeta CDR3 region, genomic DNA was isolated from the sorted cells. The immunoSEQ Assay was used for sequencing of TCRbeta CDR3 regions. TCRdb retrieved this table from immuneACCESS and kept in-frame rearrangements only. Not all clones are present; in checked studies, unresolved V genes account for under half, and no reason is known for the remainder. The sample table records 80,000 to 95,000 clones; roughly 90% of these occur just once. The ten most abundant clones make up about 0.7% of the sample.

This receptor was identified in an adult with an advanced solid tumor such as melanoma, head and neck, liver or kidney cancer. This sample comprised CD4+ or CD8+ T cells sorted from blood, obtained in a trial of the OX40 agonist ivuxolimab.

In nucleotides, the sequence is TGTGCCAGCAGTTCCCTAGGGGGGGCGCCAGAGACCCAGTACTTC. This encodes CASSSLGGAPETQYF. The sequence joins TRBV6-5 to TRBJ2-5; TRBD2 might be the D gene, on 7 matching bases. Per the germline V gene, MNHEY is the CDR1 and SVGAGI is the CDR2. Cut back by 4 bases and 4 bases, the V and J ends lie 16 bases apart. The CDR3, cysteine through phenylalanine, is 15 amino acids long. The only DNA kept is the CDR3, 45 bases in frame from the first base.